This TCR beta chain was identified during a study of blood T cells in healthy people across ages. Looking at the study overall: Template switching retrieved approximately one barcoded beta molecule for each two T cells.

Study-wide results and limits: Nothing was known about donor CMV status, and this possibly confounded expanded clonotype changes. Researchers judged that diversity estimates from one million T cells fell short of true values. Donors of long life had a larger count of naive CD4+ cells and greater diversity than aged donors.

A second about 6 to 12 cycle PCR used barcoded and J-beta primers. TCRdb reprocessed the 5' RACE reads with MiXCR, giving one entry per CDR3 protein. The repertoire includes hundreds of thousands of distinct CDR3 sequences, roughly three fifths of them detected once, and around 25% sits in the top ten. This clonotype was detected a few times. Its target is unknown. In germline, CDR1 is MDHEN, CDR2 SYDVKM. Trimming removed 6 bases from V and 0 bases from J, with 15 bases in between. CDR3 length: 15 residues. This TCR derives from a middle-aged man in good health. This sequence joins TRBV28 and TRBJ2-7; D is unresolved. Sequenced sample: blood. The CDR3 loop is CASSRYSRSSYEQYF. Written as DNA, the CDR3 is TGTGCCAGCAGCCGTTACTCGAGGAGCTCCTACGAGCAGTACTTC.